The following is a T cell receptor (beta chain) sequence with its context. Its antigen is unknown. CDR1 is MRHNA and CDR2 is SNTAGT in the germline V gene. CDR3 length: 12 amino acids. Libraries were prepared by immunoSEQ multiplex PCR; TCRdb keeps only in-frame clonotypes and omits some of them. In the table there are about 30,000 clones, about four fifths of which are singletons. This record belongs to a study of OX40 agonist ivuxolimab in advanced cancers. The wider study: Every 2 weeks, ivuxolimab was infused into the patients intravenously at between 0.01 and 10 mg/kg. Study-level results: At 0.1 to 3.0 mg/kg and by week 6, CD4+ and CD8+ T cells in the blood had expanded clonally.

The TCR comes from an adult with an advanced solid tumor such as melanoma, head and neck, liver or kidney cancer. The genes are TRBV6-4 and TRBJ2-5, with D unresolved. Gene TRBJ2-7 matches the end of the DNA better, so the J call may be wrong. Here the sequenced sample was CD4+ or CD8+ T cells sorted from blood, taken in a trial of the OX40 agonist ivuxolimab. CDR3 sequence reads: CASILVTYEQYF. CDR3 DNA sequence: TGTGCCAGCATTCTGGTTACCTACGAGCAGTACTTC.